The rows below give T cell receptor beta chains drawn from one sample of a study of blood T cell repertoires in COVID-19. Only in-frame clones appear in the TCRdb table, and some are missing; sequencing was by immunoSEQ multiplex PCR. The data show about 150,000 clones, less than 90% seen once. The sequencing input was peripheral blood. Receptors were obtained from a man aged 18 to 30 with active or convalescent COVID-19. CDR3s include the opening cysteine and the closing phenylalanine or tryptophan. D genes are given only for firm matches. The size field is filled for only some rows; it gives once, few, many or a size class.

CASSQDTGYGYTF | TGTGCCAGCAGCCAAGATACGGGGTACGGCTACACCTTC | TRBJ1-2 | . | TRBV4-2 | .
CASRKGRREALPNGPSSTDTQYF | TGCGCCAGTCGGAAAGGTCGGCGGGAGGCCCTCCCTAACGGGCCGTCTAGCACAGATACGCAGTATTTT | TRBJ2-3 | TRBD2 | TRBV5-1 | .
CASRPDRANEKLFF | TGTGCCAGCAGACCTGACAGGGCTAATGAAAAACTGTTTTTT | TRBJ1-4 | TRBD1 | TRBV2 | .
CASSLIGGSSYEQYF | TGCGCCAGCAGCTTGATCGGCGGCAGCTCCTACGAGCAGTACTTC | TRBJ2-7 | . | TRBV5-1 | .
CASNRAGGFSPTDTQYF | TGTGCCAGTAACCGGGCAGGAGGGTTCAGTCCCACAGATACGCAGTATTTT | TRBJ2-3 | . | TRBV19 | .
CASSEVRGSYEQYF | TGTGCCAGCAGTGAAGTAAGGGGTTCCTACGAGCAGTACTTC | TRBJ2-7 | . | TRBV6-1 | .
CASSLGQGAVETQYF | TGTGCCAGCTCACTGGGACAGGGGGCTGTTGAGACCCAGTACTTC | TRBJ2-5 | TRBD1 | TRBV18 | once
CASSQVLSGTLGEQYF | TGCGCCAGCAGCCAAGTCCTGTCCGGGACATTGGGGGAGCAGTACTTC | TRBJ2-7 | . | TRBV4-1 | .
CASSKTGFNEQFF | TGTGCCAGCAGCAAGACAGGTTTCAATGAGCAGTTCTTC | TRBJ2-1 | . | TRBV7-9 | .
CASSDEGGYGYTF | TGTGCCAGCAGTGACGAAGGAGGGTATGGCTACACCTTC | TRBJ1-2 | . | TRBV6-4 | .
CASSQEGTSGGSSYEQYF | TGTGCCAGCAGCCAAGAGGGGACTAGCGGGGGTTCCTCCTACGAGCAGTACTTC | TRBJ2-7 | TRBD2 | TRBV4-2 | .
CASSQAQGQGYSEQYF | TGTGCCAGCAGCCAAGCTCAGGGACAGGGTTATTCCGAGCAGTACTTC | TRBJ2-7 | TRBD1 | TRBV3-1/TRBV3-2 | .
CASSQGRESDTQYF | TGTGCCAGCAGCCAAGGGCGGGAGTCAGATACGCAGTATTTT | TRBJ2-3 | TRBD2 | TRBV4-2 | .
CASSLLPGTSGGETQYF | TGCGCCAGCAGCTTACTACCCGGGACTAGCGGGGGAGAGACCCAGTACTTC | TRBJ2-5 | TRBD2 | TRBV5-1 | few
CSRAKGGEQYF | TGCAGCCGAGCAAAGGGAGGCGAGCAGTACTTC | TRBJ2-7 | . | TRBV20-1 | once
CASSLEGHLPGYEQYF | TGTGCCAGCAGCTTGGAGGGACACCTCCCAGGCTACGAGCAGTACTTC | TRBJ2-7 | . | TRBV5-6 | .
CASSLATGGRGSYRYEQYF | TGCGCCAGCAGCTTGGCGACAGGGGGTCGAGGATCATACCGTTACGAGCAGTACTTC | TRBJ2-7 | TRBD1 | TRBV5-1 | .
CASSQQGANEKLFF | TGTGCCAGCTCACAACAGGGGGCAAATGAAAAACTGTTTTTT | TRBJ1-4 | TRBD1 | TRBV18 | .
CASSRGTGVNEKLFF | TGTGCCAGCAGCCGTGGGACAGGTGTTAATGAAAAACTGTTTTTT | TRBJ1-4 | TRBD1 | TRBV6-2/TRBV6-3 | .
CASSDRLAGGETQYF | TGTGCCAGCAGTGACCGACTAGCGGGAGGGGAGACCCAGTACTTC | TRBJ2-5 | TRBD2 | TRBV6-1 | .
CASSLGLAGVKDTQYF | TGTGCCAGCAGTTTAGGTCTAGCGGGAGTCAAAGATACGCAGTATTTT | TRBJ2-3 | TRBD2 | TRBV28 | .
CASSWGQVLVGNTEAFF | TGCGCCAGCAGCTGGGGACAGGTATTAGTCGGGAACACTGAAGCTTTCTTT | TRBJ1-1 | TRBD1 | TRBV5-1 | few
CASSDDLRGTSYNEQFF | TGTGCCAGCAGCGACGACTTGCGGGGGACCTCCTACAATGAGCAGTTCTTC | TRBJ2-1 | TRBD2 | TRBV25-1 | .
CASRPDHNEKLFF | TGTGCCAGCAGGCCAGATCATAATGAAAAACTGTTTTTT | TRBJ1-4 | . | TRBV25-1 | .
CASSQSLHQPQHF | TGTGCCAGCAGTCAGTCCCTTCATCAGCCCCAGCATTTT | TRBJ1-5 | . | TRBV7-9 | few
CSVERQGRDEQYF | TGCAGCGTTGAAAGGCAGGGTCGGGACGAGCAGTACTTC | TRBJ2-7 | . | TRBV29-1 | .
CAWSGDLNTEAFF | TGTGCCTGGAGTGGCGACTTGAACACTGAAGCTTTCTTT | TRBJ1-1 | . | TRBV30 | .
CASSPNRVQETQYF | TGTGCCAGCAGTCCGAACAGGGTCCAAGAGACCCAGTACTTC | TRBJ2-5 | . | TRBV2 | .
CASSSRDRRETQYF | TGTGCCAGTAGTTCGCGAGACAGGAGAGAGACCCAGTACTTC | TRBJ2-5 | . | TRBV19 | .
CASSTTGNYGYTF | TGTGCCAGCAGCACGACAGGGAACTATGGCTACACCTTC | TRBJ1-2 | TRBD1 | TRBV12-3/TRBV12-4 | .
CASSSSGYNNEQFF | TGTGCCAGCTCATCAAGCGGGTACAACAATGAGCAGTTCTTC | TRBJ2-1 | . | TRBV18 | .
CSVQLSSQGKYGYTF | TGCAGCGTCCAACTAAGCTCACAGGGAAAGTATGGCTACACCTTC | TRBJ1-2 | . | TRBV29-1 | .
CASTPTGATEAFF | TGTGCCAGCACGCCCACAGGGGCCACTGAAGCTTTCTTT | TRBJ1-1 | TRBD1 | TRBV28 | once
CASSRRTGMYNEQFF | TGTGCCAGTAGTAGGCGGACAGGGATGTACAATGAGCAGTTCTTC | TRBJ2-1 | TRBD1 | TRBV19 | once
CASSVGLASSNEQFF | TGCGCCAGCAGCGTGGGACTAGCCAGCTCCAATGAGCAGTTCTTC | TRBJ2-1 | TRBD2 | TRBV5-1 | .
CSVGDRNPGLVSEQYF | TGCAGCGTCGGAGACCGAAACCCGGGACTAGTATCCGAGCAGTACTTC | TRBJ2-7 | TRBD2 | TRBV29-1 | .
CASSVDGIGEKLFF | TGTGCCAGCAGCGTAGACGGGATAGGAGAAAAACTGTTTTTT | TRBJ1-4 | . | TRBV9 | .
CSVVGTANYGYTF | TGCAGCGTGGTCGGGACAGCTAACTATGGCTACACCTTC | TRBJ1-2 | TRBD1 | TRBV29-1 | .
CASSQGQGGVGANVLTF | TGTGCCAGCAGCCAGGGACAGGGGGGAGTAGGGGCCAACGTCCTGACTTTC | TRBJ2-6 | TRBD1 | TRBV2 | many
CASSRSGGSTDTQYF | TGTGCCAGCAGCCGAAGCGGGGGGAGCACAGATACGCAGTATTTT | TRBJ2-3 | TRBD2 | TRBV7-9 | .
CASSIDVDRAGQPQHF | TGTGCCAGTAGTATAGATGTCGACAGGGCGGGACAGCCCCAGCATTTT | TRBJ1-5 | TRBD1 | TRBV19 | .
CASSQMLAGKLFF | TGCGCCAGCAGCCAAATGTTAGCCGGAAAACTGTTTTTT | TRBJ1-4 | . | TRBV4-1 | .
CASSPRTGNTEAFF | TGTGCCAGCAGCCCACGGACAGGGAACACTGAAGCTTTCTTT | TRBJ1-1 | TRBD1 | TRBV7-2 | .
CASSLGTGPFYGYTF | TGTGCCAGCAGCTTAGGGACAGGCCCATTCTATGGCTACACCTTC | TRBJ1-2 | . | TRBV13 | .
CASSTDGGLGGYTF | TGTGCCAGCAGTACCGACGGCGGACTGGGTGGCTACACCTTC | TRBJ1-2 | . | TRBV7-9 | .
CASSSTLDRGSPNTGELFF | TGTGCCAGCAGCTCCACCTTGGACAGGGGAAGTCCGAACACCGGGGAGCTGTTTTTT | TRBJ2-2 | TRBD1 | TRBV11-3 | .
CATSAPGGGAYTGELFF | TGTGCCACCAGTGCCCCTGGGGGGGGCGCGTACACCGGGGAGCTGTTTTTT | TRBJ2-2 | . | TRBV24-1 | .
CASSRGSFSGRADTQYF | TGTGCCAGCAGCCGAGGTTCATTTAGCGGGAGAGCAGATACGCAGTATTTT | TRBJ2-3 | TRBD2 | TRBV7-8 | .
CASTPGFAKINEQFF | TGCGCCAGCACCCCGGGATTCGCCAAGATAAATGAGCAGTTCTTC | TRBJ2-1 | . | TRBV5-1 | .
CASSLRLEDEQYF | TGTGCCAGCAGTTTACGACTAGAGGACGAGCAGTACTTC | TRBJ2-7 | . | TRBV28 | .
CASSLAGLGETQYF | TGTGCCAGCAGCCTCGCGGGACTAGGGGAGACCCAGTACTTC | TRBJ2-5 | TRBD2 | TRBV7-2 | .